These T cell receptor beta chains were read from a single sample in a study of T-cell memory formation after mild COVID-19. From the 5' RACE reads, TCRdb called clonotypes with MiXCR, one entry per CDR3 protein. Seen here are a few hundred thousand distinct CDR3 sequences, approximately 23% observed once, and the top ten hold about 12%. Sequencing was carried out using PBMCs or a T cell subset sorted from them (not recorded which). The source of these receptors is an adult woman who had mild COVID-19 (a few samples of this study predate the infection). Cell type and time point are not known. Each CDR3 is given with its conserved first and last residue. Each record gives: D gene, clone size, V gene, J gene, CDR3 protein, CDR3 DNA. A D gene is named only where the DNA matches it firmly. The listing skips clone size in some rows; elsewhere it reads once, few, many or a size class.

>.|.|TRBV6-2/TRBV6-3|TRBJ2-7
CASSILDSGEQYF
TGTGCCAGCAGTATCCTCGACTCGGGCGAGCAGTACTTC
>.|few|TRBV25-1|TRBJ2-7
CASSPQGFAYEQYF
TGTGCCAGCAGTCCCCAGGGATTCGCCTACGAGCAGTACTTC
>.|.|TRBV7-3|TRBJ2-5
CASSPDFETQYF
TGTGCCAGCAGCCCCGATTTCGAGACCCAGTACTTC
>TRBD2|.|TRBV19|TRBJ2-1
CASSASLAGSYNEQFF
TGTGCCAGTAGTGCCTCCTTAGCGGGCTCATACAATGAGCAGTTCTTC
>.|few|TRBV29-1|TRBJ2-1
CSVGRQGWKVSYNEQFF
TGCAGCGTCGGGAGACAGGGCTGGAAGGTGTCCTACAATGAGCAGTTCTTC
>.|few|TRBV6-1|TRBJ1-1
CASRRDLTNTEAFF
TGTGCCAGCAGGAGGGACCTCACGAACACTGAAGCTTTCTTT
>.|.|TRBV7-8|TRBJ1-1
CASSLKVDTYEAFF
TGTGCCAGCAGCTTAAAGGTCGACACCTATGAAGCTTTCTTT
>.|.|TRBV6-1|TRBJ1-5
CASSEKSVSNQPQHF
TGTGCCAGCAGTGAGAAGTCCGTTAGCAATCAGCCCCAGCATTTT
>.|.|TRBV4-2|TRBJ2-7
CASSQASNYEQYF
TGTGCCAGCAGCCAAGCCTCCAACTACGAGCAGTACTTC
>TRBD1|few|TRBV12-3/TRBV12-4|TRBJ1-2
CASSPGGEVVSYGYTF
TGTGCCAGCAGTCCAGGGGGTGAAGTAGTCAGCTATGGCTACACCTTC
>.|few|TRBV7-3|TRBJ1-6
CASSLTGAHNSPLHF
TGTGCCAGCAGCTTAACCGGGGCCCATAATTCACCCCTCCACTTT
>.|many|TRBV29-1|TRBJ1-2
CSVGGGRLGYTF
TGCAGCGTTGGCGGGGGGCGCCTCGGCTACACCTTC
>TRBD1|.|TRBV7-9|TRBJ1-2
CASTGGDRPLHGYTF
TGTGCCAGCACCGGTGGGGACAGGCCTCTCCATGGCTACACCTTC
>.|.|TRBV12-3/TRBV12-4|TRBJ2-7
CASSSDGPYEQYF
TGTGCCAGCAGCTCGGACGGGCCCTACGAGCAGTACTTC
>.|.|TRBV3-1|TRBJ1-1
CASSQGWVGYTEAFF
TGTGCCAGCAGCCAAGGTTGGGTAGGGTACACTGAAGCTTTCTTT
>.|.|TRBV10-3|TRBJ2-6
CAISEGPLPSDGANVLTF
TGTGCCATCAGTGAGGGTCCCCTTCCTTCCGACGGGGCCAACGTCCTGACTTTC
>.|few|TRBV11-2|TRBJ2-7
CASSPGRNEQYF
TGTGCCAGCAGCCCCGGACGAAACGAGCAGTACTTC
>.|.|TRBV29-1|TRBJ2-1
CSAPKGGSSYNEQFF
TGCAGCGCTCCGAAGGGGGGGAGCTCCTACAATGAGCAGTTCTTC
>TRBD1|.|TRBV5-1|TRBJ2-1
CASSFQGQGLDEQFF
TGCGCCAGCAGCTTCCAAGGACAGGGGTTAGATGAGCAGTTCTTC
>.|few|TRBV7-3|TRBJ2-5
CASSSSGTSGETQYF
TGTGCCAGCAGCTCATCCGGGACTTCCGGGGAGACCCAGTACTTC
>TRBD2|.|TRBV6-6|TRBJ2-7
CASSAGGNSYEQYF
TGTGCCAGCAGCGCGGGAGGGAACTCCTACGAGCAGTACTTC
>TRBD2|.|TRBV15|TRBJ2-1
CATSGEGRNEQFF
TGTGCCACCAGCGGGGAGGGCCGCAATGAGCAGTTCTTC
>.|.|TRBV7-9|TRBJ2-7
CASSQTSSGEQYF
TGTGCCAGCAGCCAGACTAGTTCTGGCGAGCAGTACTTC
>.|few|TRBV21-1|TRBJ1-5
CASSSGGTGVGNQPQHF
TGTGCCAGCAGCAGTGGTGGGACAGGGGTGGGCAATCAGCCCCAGCATTTT
>TRBD1|.|TRBV5-5|TRBJ2-1
CASRPTGQGYNEQFF
TGTGCCAGCAGACCAACGGGACAGGGTTACAATGAGCAGTTCTTC
>TRBD2|.|TRBV20-1|TRBJ2-7
CSARDQTSGSFEQYF
TGCAGTGCTAGAGACCAGACTAGCGGGAGTTTCGAGCAGTACTTC
>TRBD1|few|TRBV7-2|TRBJ2-2
CASSTTGAWTGELFF
TGTGCCAGCAGTACGACAGGGGCATGGACCGGGGAGCTGTTTTTT
>TRBD2|.|TRBV4-2|TRBJ2-1
CASSRDLAEFGYNEQFF
TGTGCCAGCAGCCGGGACCTAGCGGAGTTCGGCTACAATGAGCAGTTCTTC
>TRBD2|.|TRBV9|TRBJ2-7
CASSVEGGTVSYEQYF
TGTGCCAGCAGCGTAGAGGGAGGGACGGTCTCCTACGAGCAGTACTTC
>TRBD1|.|TRBV27|TRBJ2-6
CASSFLPPIQGAAGANVLTF
TGTGCCAGCAGTTTCCTCCCTCCGATTCAGGGGGCGGCTGGGGCCAACGTCCTGACTTTC
>.|.|TRBV7-2|TRBJ2-5
CASSLGASGTQYF
TGTGCCAGCAGCTTGGGGGCCTCTGGGACCCAGTACTTC
>.|few|TRBV19|TRBJ1-1
CASSISLNTEAFF
TGTGCCAGTAGTATTTCACTGAACACTGAAGCTTTCTTT
>.|few|TRBV2|TRBJ2-5
CASSLNRGGETQYF
TGTGCCAGCAGTCTGAACAGGGGAGGAGAGACCCAGTACTTC